These T cell receptor beta chains were read from a single sample in a study of cytomegalovirus exposure and HLA in healthy donors. Assay: immunoSEQ multiplex PCR; the TCRdb copy retains only in-frame clones and omits some. The sample includes about 160,000 clones, 76% of them seen just once. The source material was PBMCs. These receptors were taken from a female donor in good health and CMV-seronegative. The CDR3 runs from the conserved cysteine through the conserved F or W. A D gene is named only where the DNA matches it firmly. The size entry is marked missing in some rows and otherwise reads once, few, many or a size class.

V,size,D,J,length,CDR3,DNA
TRBV7-3,NA,TRBD2,TRBJ2-1,16,CASGTSGRPPYNEQFF,TGTGCCAGCGGGACTAGCGGGAGACCCCCTTACAATGAGCAGTTCTTC
TRBV28,few,TRBD1,TRBJ1-3,13,CASSSGGGNTIYF,TGTGCCAGCAGCTCAGGGGGGGGAAACACCATATATTTT
TRBV30,NA,TRBD2,TRBJ2-7,15,CAWTCAAGGIYEQYF,TGTGCCTGGACCTGCGCAGCGGGAGGAATATACGAGCAGTACTTC
TRBV21-1,NA,NA,TRBJ2-7,18,CASSKPSTNRGLVREQYF,TGTGCCAGCAGCAAACCTTCCACTAACAGGGGGCTTGTTCGCGAGCAGTACTTC
TRBV6-1,few,TRBD1,TRBJ1-4,17,CASSEMRGQGTNEKLFF,TGTGCCAGCAGTGAAATGAGGGGACAGGGTACTAATGAAAAACTGTTTTTT
TRBV9,NA,NA,TRBJ1-1,14,CASSPFSMNTEAFF,TGTGCCAGCAGCCCCTTCAGTATGAACACTGAAGCTTTCTTT
TRBV6-1,NA,TRBD1,TRBJ1-2,13,CASSEGQIDGYTF,TGTGCCAGCAGTGAGGGACAGATTGATGGCTACACCTTC
TRBV5-1,few,TRBD2,TRBJ2-1,17,CASSLEASGSSYNEQFF,TGCGCCAGCAGCTTGGAAGCTAGCGGGAGCTCCTACAATGAGCAGTTCTTC
TRBV6-6,NA,TRBD2,TRBJ2-5,16,CASRRLAGGAVETQYF,TGTGCCAGCAGACGACTAGCGGGGGGGGCTGTGGAGACCCAGTACTTC
TRBV11-2,NA,NA,TRBJ2-7,12,CASRGAGYEQYF,TGTGCCAGTCGGGGGGCTGGATACGAGCAGTACTTC
TRBV10-3,NA,NA,TRBJ2-3,13,CAIGGVSTDTQYF,TGTGCCATCGGAGGGGTTAGCACAGATACGCAGTATTTT
TRBV5-1,NA,NA,TRBJ2-7,12,CASRAESYEQYF,TGCGCCAGCAGAGCGGAAAGCTACGAGCAGTACTTC
TRBV7-9,few,TRBD1,TRBJ2-2,16,CASSRPDRSNTGELFF,TGTGCCAGCAGCCGGCCGGACAGGTCGAACACCGGGGAGCTGTTTTTT
TRBV21-1,NA,NA,TRBJ2-5,16,CASSKGGGTYQETQYF,TGTGCCAGCAGCAAAGGTGGAGGGACGTACCAAGAGACCCAGTACTTC
TRBV29-1,NA,NA,TRBJ2-5,13,CTVRGRFQETQYF,TGCACCGTCAGAGGCAGATTCCAAGAGACCCAGTACTTC
TRBV6-5,NA,NA,TRBJ1-1,11,CASKYRAEAFF,TGTGCCAGCAAGTACAGGGCTGAAGCTTTCTTT
TRBV7-8,NA,NA,TRBJ2-1,14,CASSLRGSYNEQFF,TGTGCCAGCAGCTTACGGGGCTCCTACAATGAGCAGTTCTTC
TRBV7-9,NA,NA,TRBJ1-5,15,CASSPPEGSNQPQHF,TGTGCCAGCAGCCCCCCGGAGGGCAGCAATCAGCCCCAGCATTTT
TRBV28,NA,TRBD2,TRBJ2-7,15,CASKGGASGNEEQYF,TGTGCCAGCAAAGGCGGGGCTAGCGGGAATGAGGAGCAGTACTTC
TRBV29-1,few,NA,TRBJ2-7,11,CSVDGAYEQYF,TGCAGCGTTGACGGTGCTTACGAGCAGTACTTC
TRBV19,NA,TRBD1,TRBJ2-4,14,CASTQGAFKNIQYF,TGTGCCAGTACCCAGGGGGCTTTCAAAAACATTCAGTACTTC
TRBV7-2,NA,NA,TRBJ1-1,14,CASSLDRVNTEAFF,TGTGCCAGCAGCTTAGACAGGGTGAACACTGAAGCTTTCTTT
TRBV7-9,NA,TRBD1,TRBJ1-1,15,CASSFWTGRDTEAFF,TGTGCCAGCAGCTTCTGGACAGGGAGGGACACTGAAGCTTTCTTT
TRBV7-2,NA,NA,TRBJ2-7,14,CASSLSRDSYEQYF,TGTGCCAGCAGCTTAAGCCGGGACTCCTACGAGCAGTACTTC
TRBV21-1,few,NA,TRBJ2-1,14,CATHHGEFYNEQFF,TGTGCCACCCATCACGGAGAGTTCTACAATGAGCAGTTCTTC
TRBV29-1,NA,NA,TRBJ2-7,10,CSVQAGNEYF,TGCAGCGTCCAGGCAGGGAACGAGTACTTC
TRBV27,NA,TRBD1,TRBJ2-6,17,CASRHRGLGSGANGLTF,TGTGCCAGCAGACACAGGGGGCTAGGCTCTGGGGCCAACGGCCTGACTTTC
TRBV7-9,NA,NA,TRBJ2-7,9,CASSSKGMF,TGTGCCAGCAGCTCGAAGGGGATGTTC
TRBV19,few,TRBD2,TRBJ2-1,15,CASQWSLAGYNEQFF,TGTGCCAGTCAATGGAGTCTAGCGGGGTACAATGAGCAGTTCTTC
TRBV30,NA,TRBD1,TRBJ2-5,14,CAWNRQGRGETQYF,TGTGCCTGGAATAGACAGGGAAGAGGAGAGACCCAGTACTTC
TRBV5-4,NA,NA,TRBJ1-1,13,CASRWDWNAEAFF,TGTGCCAGCAGATGGGACTGGAACGCTGAAGCTTTCTTT
TRBV18,NA,TRBD1,TRBJ1-4,14,CASSPQGGEEKLFF,TGTGCCAGCTCACCCCAGGGGGGAGAGGAAAAACTGTTTTTT
TRBV7-2,few,NA,TRBJ1-5,14,CASSLGRLNQPQHF,TGTGCCAGCAGCTTAGGCAGACTCAATCAGCCCCAGCATTTT
TRBV2,NA,NA,TRBJ2-6,16,CASSLQQGVGANVLTF,TGTGCCAGCAGTCTACAACAGGGAGTTGGGGCCAACGTCCTGACTTTC
TRBV5-1,NA,TRBD1,TRBJ1-1,17,CASARHPGQGMNTEAFF,TGCGCCAGCGCCCGACACCCGGGACAGGGAATGAACACTGAAGCTTTCTTT
TRBV5-4,NA,TRBD2,TRBJ2-1,15,CASSTGTSGYNEQFF,TGTGCCAGCAGTACCGGGACTAGCGGCTACAATGAGCAGTTCTTC
TRBV4-3,NA,NA,TRBJ2-2,16,CASSQERAENTGELFF,TGCGCCAGCAGCCAAGAGAGGGCGGAGAACACCGGGGAGCTGTTTTTT
TRBV5-1,NA,NA,TRBJ2-7,13,CASSQGSSYEQYF,TGCGCCAGTTCACAAGGGAGCTCCTACGAGCAGTACTTC
TRBV28,few,TRBD1,TRBJ2-7,13,CATIEGQAYEQYF,TGTGCCACCATAGAGGGACAGGCCTACGAGCAGTACTTC
TRBV5-1,few,NA,TRBJ1-4,15,CASSTGTSTNEKLFF,TGCGCCAGCAGCACCGGGACATCAACTAATGAAAAACTGTTTTTT
TRBV9,NA,TRBD2,TRBJ2-2,16,CASSPATSGNTGELFF,TGTGCCAGCAGCCCCGCGACTAGCGGGAACACCGGGGAGCTGTTTTTT
TRBV11-1,NA,TRBD1,TRBJ2-1,15,CASSHRDRGGHEQFF,TGTGCCAGCAGCCACCGGGACAGGGGAGGGCATGAGCAGTTCTTC
TRBV7-6,NA,NA,TRBJ2-6,16,CASSLAGALGANGLTF,TGTGCCAGCAGCTTAGCTGGGGCATTAGGGGCCAACGGCCTGACTTTC
TRBV5-1,once,NA,TRBJ1-6,14,CASSEQGGESPLHF,TGCGCCAGCAGCGAACAGGGCGGAGAATCACCCCTCCACTTT
TRBV19,few,TRBD1,TRBJ1-5,16,CASSISDRGNNQPQHF,TGTGCCAGTAGTATCTCGGACAGGGGTAACAATCAGCCCCAGCATTTT
TRBV6-1,NA,TRBD1,TRBJ2-6,14,CASSEDRAPNVLTF,TGTGCCAGCAGTGAGGACAGGGCCCCCAACGTCCTGACTTTC
TRBV4-1,NA,TRBD1,TRBJ2-4,16,CASSLGQGLSKNIQYF,TGCGCCAGCAGCCTCGGACAGGGACTCTCCAAAAACATTCAGTACTTC
TRBV7-2,once,TRBD1,TRBJ1-5,15,CASSLVAGGNQPQHF,TGTGCCAGCAGCTTAGTGGCAGGGGGAAATCAGCCCCAGCATTTT
TRBV18,NA,TRBD1,TRBJ1-1,17,CASSPPGTGGKNTEAFF,TGTGCCAGCTCACCACCGGGGACAGGGGGGAAAAACACTGAAGCTTTCTTT
TRBV6-1,NA,TRBD1,TRBJ1-4,16,CASSASRTGLNEKLFF,TGTGCCAGCAGTGCCTCCCGGACAGGGTTGAATGAAAAACTGTTTTTT
TRBV4-1,NA,TRBD1,TRBJ1-4,16,CASSTGQGAPNEKLFF,TGCGCCAGCAGCACGGGACAGGGGGCTCCCAATGAAAAACTGTTTTTT
TRBV27,few,TRBD2,TRBJ2-2,13,CASSLADTGELFF,TGTGCCAGCAGTCTAGCGGATACCGGGGAGCTGTTTTTT